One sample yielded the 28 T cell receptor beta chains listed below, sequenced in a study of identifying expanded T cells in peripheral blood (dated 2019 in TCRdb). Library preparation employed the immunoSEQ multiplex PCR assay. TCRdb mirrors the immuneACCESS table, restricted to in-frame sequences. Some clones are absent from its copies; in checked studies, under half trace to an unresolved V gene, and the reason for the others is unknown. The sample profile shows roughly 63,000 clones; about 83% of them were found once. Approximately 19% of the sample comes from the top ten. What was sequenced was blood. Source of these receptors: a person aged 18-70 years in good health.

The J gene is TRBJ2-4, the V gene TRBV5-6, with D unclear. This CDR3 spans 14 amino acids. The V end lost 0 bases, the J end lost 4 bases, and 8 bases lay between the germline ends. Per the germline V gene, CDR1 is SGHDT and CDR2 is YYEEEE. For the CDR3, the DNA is TGTGCCAGCAGCTTGGGTTCTGGGAAAAACATTCAGTACTTC. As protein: CASSLGSGKNIQYF.

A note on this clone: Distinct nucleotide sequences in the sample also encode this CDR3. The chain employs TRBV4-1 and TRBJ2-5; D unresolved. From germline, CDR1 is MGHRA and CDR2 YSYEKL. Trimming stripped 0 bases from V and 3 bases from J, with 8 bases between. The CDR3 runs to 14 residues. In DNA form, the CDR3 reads TGCGCCAGCAGCCAAGACGGCGGAAAAGAGACCCAGTACTTC. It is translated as CASSQDGGKETQYF.

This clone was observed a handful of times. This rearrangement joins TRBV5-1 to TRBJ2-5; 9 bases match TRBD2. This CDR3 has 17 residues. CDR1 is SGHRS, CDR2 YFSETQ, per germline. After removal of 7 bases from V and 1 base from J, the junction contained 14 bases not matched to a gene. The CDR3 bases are TGCGCCAGCCGCCGTTTTGAAGCGGGGGGCCTCCAAGAGACCCAGTACTTC. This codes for CASRRFEAGGLQETQYF.

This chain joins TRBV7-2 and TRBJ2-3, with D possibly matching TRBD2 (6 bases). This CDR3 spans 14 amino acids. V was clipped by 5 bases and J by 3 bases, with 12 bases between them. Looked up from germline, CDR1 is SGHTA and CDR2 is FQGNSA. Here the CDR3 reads CASSEGGVTDTQYF. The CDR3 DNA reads TGTGCCAGCAGCGAGGGAGGAGTTACAGATACGCAGTATTTT.

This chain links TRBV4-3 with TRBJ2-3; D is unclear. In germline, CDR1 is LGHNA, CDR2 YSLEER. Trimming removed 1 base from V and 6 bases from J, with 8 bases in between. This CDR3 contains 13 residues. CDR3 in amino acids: CASSQAPRDTQYF. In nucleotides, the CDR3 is TGCGCCAGCAGCCAAGCACCAAGGGATACGCAGTATTTT.

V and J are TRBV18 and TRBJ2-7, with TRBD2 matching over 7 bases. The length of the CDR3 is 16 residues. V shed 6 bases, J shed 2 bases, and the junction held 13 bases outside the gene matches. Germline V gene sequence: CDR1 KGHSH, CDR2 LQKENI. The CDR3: CASSGGRGRITYEQYV. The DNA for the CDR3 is TGTGCCAGCTCGGGGGGGAGGGGCAGGATCACCTACGAGCAGTACGTC.

CDR3 sequence (DNA): TGCGCCAGCAGTGAGGGGGGCGTCAGTTCACCCCTCCACTTT. Translating gives CASSEGGVSSPLHF. J is TRBJ1-6 and V is TRBV10-1, with a possible D match to TRBD1 (6 bases). The CDR3 runs to 14 residues. CDR1 and CDR2 from the germline V gene are WNHNN and SYGVQD (reference sequence). V lost 2 bases and J lost 9, with 11 bases in between.

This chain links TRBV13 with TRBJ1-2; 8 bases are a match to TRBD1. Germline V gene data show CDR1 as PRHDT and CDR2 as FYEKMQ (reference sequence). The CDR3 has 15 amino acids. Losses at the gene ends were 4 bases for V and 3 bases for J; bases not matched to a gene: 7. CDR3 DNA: TGTGCCAGCAGCTACCACACAGGGGGGGACTATGGCTACACCTTC. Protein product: CASSYHTGGDYGYTF.

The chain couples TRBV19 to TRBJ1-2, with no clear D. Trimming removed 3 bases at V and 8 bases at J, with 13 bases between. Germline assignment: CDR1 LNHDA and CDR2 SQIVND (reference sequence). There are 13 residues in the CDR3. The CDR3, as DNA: TGTGCCAGTAGTATTCAGGCCTATATGGGCTACACCTTC. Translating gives CASSIQAYMGYTF.

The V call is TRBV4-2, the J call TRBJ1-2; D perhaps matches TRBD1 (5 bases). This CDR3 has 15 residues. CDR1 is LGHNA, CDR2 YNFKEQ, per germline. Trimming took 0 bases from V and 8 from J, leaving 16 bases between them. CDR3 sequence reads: CASSQDRVWTMGYTF. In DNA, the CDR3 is TGTGCCAGCAGCCAAGACAGGGTATGGACGATGGGCTACACCTTC.

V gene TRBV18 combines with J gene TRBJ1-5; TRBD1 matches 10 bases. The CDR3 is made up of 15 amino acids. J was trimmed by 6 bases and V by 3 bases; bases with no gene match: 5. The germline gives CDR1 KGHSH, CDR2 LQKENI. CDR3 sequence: CASSPGTGAVQPQHF. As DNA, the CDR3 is TGTGCCAGCTCACCTGGGACAGGGGCGGTTCAGCCCCAGCATTTT.

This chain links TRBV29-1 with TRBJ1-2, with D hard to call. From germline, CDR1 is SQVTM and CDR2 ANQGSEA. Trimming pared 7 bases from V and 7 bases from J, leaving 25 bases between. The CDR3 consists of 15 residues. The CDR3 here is CSARTSGPKLGGYTF. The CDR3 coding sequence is TGCAGCGCGCGGACGTCCGGGCCGAAGTTAGGTGGCTACACCTTC.

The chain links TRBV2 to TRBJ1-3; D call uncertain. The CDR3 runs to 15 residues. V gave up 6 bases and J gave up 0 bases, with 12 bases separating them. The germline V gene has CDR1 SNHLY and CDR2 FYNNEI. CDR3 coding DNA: TGTGCCAGCAGCGGCGACATAAGCTCTGGAAACACCATATATTTT. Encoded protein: CASSGDISSGNTIYF.

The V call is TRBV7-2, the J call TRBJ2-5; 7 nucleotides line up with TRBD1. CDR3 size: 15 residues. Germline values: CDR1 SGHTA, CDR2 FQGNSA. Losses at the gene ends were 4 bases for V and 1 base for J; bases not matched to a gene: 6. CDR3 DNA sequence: TGTGCCAGCAGCTCGGGACAGACGATCCAAGAGACCCAGTACTTC. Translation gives CASSSGQTIQETQYF.

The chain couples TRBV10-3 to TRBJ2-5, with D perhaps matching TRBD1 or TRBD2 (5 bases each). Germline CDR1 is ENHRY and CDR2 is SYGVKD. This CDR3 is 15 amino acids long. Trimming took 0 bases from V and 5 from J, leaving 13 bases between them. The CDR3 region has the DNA TGTGCCATCAGTGAGTCGAATGAGGGACGGGAGACCCAGTACTTC. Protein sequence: CAISESNEGRETQYF.

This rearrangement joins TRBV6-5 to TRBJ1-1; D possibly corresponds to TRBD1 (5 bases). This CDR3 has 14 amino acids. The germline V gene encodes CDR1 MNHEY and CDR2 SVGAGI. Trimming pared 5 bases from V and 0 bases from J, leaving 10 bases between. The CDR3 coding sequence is TGTGCCAGCAGTGACAGTTCCCTGAACACTGAAGCTTTCTTT. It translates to CASSDSSLNTEAFF.

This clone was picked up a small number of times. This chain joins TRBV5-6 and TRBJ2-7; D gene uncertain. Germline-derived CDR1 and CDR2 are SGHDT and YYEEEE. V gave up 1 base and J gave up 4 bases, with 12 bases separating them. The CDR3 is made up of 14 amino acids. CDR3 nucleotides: TGTGCCAGCAGCTTGTTCGTCTCTTCGTACGAGCAGTACTTC. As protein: CASSLFVSSYEQYF.

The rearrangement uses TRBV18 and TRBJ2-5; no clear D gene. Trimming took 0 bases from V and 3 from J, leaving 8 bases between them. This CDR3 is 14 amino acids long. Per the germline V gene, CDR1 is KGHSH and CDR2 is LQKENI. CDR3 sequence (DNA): TGTGCCAGCTCACCACCTTCGGAAAAAGAGACCCAGTACTTC. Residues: CASSPPSEKETQYF. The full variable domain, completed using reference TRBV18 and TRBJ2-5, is NAGVMQNPRHLVRRRGQEARLRCSPMKGHSHVYWYRQLPEEGLKFMVYLQKENIIDESGMPKERFSAEFPKEGPSILRIQQVVRGDSAAYFCASSPPSEKETQYFGPGTRLLVL.

The DNA of the CDR3 is TGTGCCAGCAGCTTGTATGGACAGGCAATTACCGGGGAGCTGTTTTTT. This translates into CASSLYGQAITGELFF. The chain uses TRBV5-5 and TRBJ2-2, with 7 bases aligning to TRBD1. This CDR3 spans 16 amino acids. With 1 base clipped from V and 5 bases from J, the junction kept 8 bases outside the gene matches. Germline V gene lookup returns CDR1 SGHKS and CDR2 YYEKEE (reference sequence).

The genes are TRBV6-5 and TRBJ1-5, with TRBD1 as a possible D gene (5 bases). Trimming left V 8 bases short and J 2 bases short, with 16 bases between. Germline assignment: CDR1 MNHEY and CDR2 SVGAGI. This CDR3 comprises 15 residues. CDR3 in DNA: TGTGCCAGCTGCGGGGGTGTTTCGGGCAATCAGCCCCAGCATTTT. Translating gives CASCGGVSGNQPQHF.

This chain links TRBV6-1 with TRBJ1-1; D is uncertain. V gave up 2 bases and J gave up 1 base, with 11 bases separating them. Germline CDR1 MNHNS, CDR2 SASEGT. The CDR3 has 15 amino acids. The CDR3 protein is CASSEFPDGNTEAFF. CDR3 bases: TGTGCCAGCAGTGAATTTCCGGACGGGAACACTGAAGCTTTCTTT.

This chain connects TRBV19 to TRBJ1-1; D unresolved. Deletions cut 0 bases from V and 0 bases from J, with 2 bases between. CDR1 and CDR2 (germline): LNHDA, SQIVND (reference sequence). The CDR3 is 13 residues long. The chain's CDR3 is CASSIEMNTEAFF. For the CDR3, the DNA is TGTGCCAGTAGTATAGAAATGAACACTGAAGCTTTCTTT.

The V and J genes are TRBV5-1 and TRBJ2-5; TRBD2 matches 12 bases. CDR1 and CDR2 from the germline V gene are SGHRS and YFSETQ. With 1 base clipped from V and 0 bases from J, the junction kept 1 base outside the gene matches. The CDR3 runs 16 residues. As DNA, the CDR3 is TGCGCCAGCAGCTTGACTAGCGGGGGGAACCAAGAGACCCAGTACTTC. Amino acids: CASSLTSGGNQETQYF.

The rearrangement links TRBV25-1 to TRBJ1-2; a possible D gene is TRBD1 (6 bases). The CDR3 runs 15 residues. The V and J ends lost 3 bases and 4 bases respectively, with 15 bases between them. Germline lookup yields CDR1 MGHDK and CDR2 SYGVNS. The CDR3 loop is CASSESGAALYGYTF. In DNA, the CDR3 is TGTGCCAGCAGTGAGTCAGGGGCCGCCCTCTATGGCTACACCTTC.

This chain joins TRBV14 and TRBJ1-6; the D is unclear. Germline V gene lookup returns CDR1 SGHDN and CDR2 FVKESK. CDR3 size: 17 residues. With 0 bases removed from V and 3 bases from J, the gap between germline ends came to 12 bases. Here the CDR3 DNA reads TGTGCCAGCAGCCAAGATCGGCAGCGCCTCTATAATTCACCCCTCCACTTT. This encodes CASSQDRQRLYNSPLHF.

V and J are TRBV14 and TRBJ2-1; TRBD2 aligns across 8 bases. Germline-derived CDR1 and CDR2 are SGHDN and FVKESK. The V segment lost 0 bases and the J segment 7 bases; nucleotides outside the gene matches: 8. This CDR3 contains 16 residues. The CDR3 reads CASSQEPAGVGNEQFF. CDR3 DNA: TGTGCCAGCAGCCAAGAGCCAGCGGGAGTGGGGAATGAGCAGTTCTTC.

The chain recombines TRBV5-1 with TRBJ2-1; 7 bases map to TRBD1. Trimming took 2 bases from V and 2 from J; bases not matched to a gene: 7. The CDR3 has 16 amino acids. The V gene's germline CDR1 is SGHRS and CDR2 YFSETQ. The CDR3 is CASSFGGDSPYNEQFF. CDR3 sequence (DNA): TGCGCCAGCAGCTTCGGTGGGGACAGCCCCTACAATGAGCAGTTCTTC.

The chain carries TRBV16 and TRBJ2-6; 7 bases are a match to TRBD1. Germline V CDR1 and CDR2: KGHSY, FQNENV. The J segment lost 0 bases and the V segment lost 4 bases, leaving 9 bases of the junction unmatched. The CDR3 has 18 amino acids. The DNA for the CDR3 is TGTGCCAGCAGCCGACTGGGACAGTACGGCTCTGGGGCCAACGTCCTGACTTTC. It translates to CASSRLGQYGSGANVLTF.